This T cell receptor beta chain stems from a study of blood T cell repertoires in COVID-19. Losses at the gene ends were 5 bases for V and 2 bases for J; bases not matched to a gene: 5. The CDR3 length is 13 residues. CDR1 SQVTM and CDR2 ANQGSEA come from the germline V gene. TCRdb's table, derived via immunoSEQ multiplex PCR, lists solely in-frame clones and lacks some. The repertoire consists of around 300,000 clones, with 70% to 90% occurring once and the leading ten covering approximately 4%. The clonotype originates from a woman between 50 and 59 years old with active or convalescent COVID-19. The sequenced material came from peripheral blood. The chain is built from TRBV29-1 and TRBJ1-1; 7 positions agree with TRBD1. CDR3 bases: TGCAGCGTTCAGAGGGGGCCAAACACTGAAGCTTTCTTT. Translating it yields CSVQRGPNTEAFF.